This T cell receptor beta chain was retrieved from a study of type 1 regulatory T cells. Turning to the study itself: This in vitro CD4 product, T-allo10, is enriched for Tr1 cells and alloantigen-specific. Whole-study results and caveats: Type 1 regulatory T cells had a more restricted TCR repertoire than non-type 1 regulatory T cells.

TCRdb re-analysed the reads in MiXCR, keeping a single row per CDR3 protein. In the table there are around 64,000 distinct CDR3 sequences, under 25% of which are singletons. The sample holds a few counts of this clonotype. Antigen unknown. Germline V gives CDR1 MNHNS, CDR2 SASEGT. The CDR3 consists of 13 residues. Trimming removed 11 bases at V and 3 bases at J, with 16 bases between. The receptor comes from a human donor in good health. Sequencing was done on a sample of cultured type 1 regulatory T (Tr1) cells, either the whole culture or a sorted fraction (not recorded which). The J gene is TRBJ1-1, the V gene TRBV6-1; D unclear. The chain's CDR3 is CAVHLRWDTEAFF. The CDR3 nucleotides read TGTGCCGTCCATCTCCGGTGGGACACTGAAGCTTTCTTT.